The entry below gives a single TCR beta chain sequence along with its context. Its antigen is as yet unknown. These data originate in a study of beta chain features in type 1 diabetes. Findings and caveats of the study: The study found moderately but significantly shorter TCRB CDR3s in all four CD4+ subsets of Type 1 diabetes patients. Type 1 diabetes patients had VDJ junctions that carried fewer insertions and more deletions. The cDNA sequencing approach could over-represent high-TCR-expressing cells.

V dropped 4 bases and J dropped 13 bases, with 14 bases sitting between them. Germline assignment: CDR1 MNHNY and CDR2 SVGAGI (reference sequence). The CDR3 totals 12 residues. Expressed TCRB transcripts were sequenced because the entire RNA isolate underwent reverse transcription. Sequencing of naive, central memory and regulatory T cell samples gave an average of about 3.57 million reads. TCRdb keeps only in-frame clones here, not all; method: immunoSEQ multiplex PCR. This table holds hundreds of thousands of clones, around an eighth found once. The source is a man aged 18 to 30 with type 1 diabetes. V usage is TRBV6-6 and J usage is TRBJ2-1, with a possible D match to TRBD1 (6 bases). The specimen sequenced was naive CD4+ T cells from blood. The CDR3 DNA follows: TGTGCCAGCAGTTCCCGACAGGCCCTACAGTTCTTC. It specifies CASSSRQALQFF.